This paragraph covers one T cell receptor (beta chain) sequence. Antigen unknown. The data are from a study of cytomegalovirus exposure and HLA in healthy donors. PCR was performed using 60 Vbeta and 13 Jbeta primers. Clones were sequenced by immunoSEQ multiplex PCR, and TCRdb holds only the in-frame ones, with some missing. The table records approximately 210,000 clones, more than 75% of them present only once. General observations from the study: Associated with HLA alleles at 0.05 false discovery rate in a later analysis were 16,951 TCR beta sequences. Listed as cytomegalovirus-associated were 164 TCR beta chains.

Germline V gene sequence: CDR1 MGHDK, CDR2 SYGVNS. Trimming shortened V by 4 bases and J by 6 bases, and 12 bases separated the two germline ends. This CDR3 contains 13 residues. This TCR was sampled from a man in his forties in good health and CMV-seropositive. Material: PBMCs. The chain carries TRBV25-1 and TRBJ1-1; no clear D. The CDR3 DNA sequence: TGTGCCAGCAGTGTACCGGGATCCTCTGAAGCTTTCTTT. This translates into CASSVPGSSEAFF.